This passage covers 25 T cell receptor beta chains from one sample sequenced in a study of beta chain features in type 1 diabetes. Findings of the study overall: Shortening that was moderate but significant affected the TCRB CDR3s of Type 1 diabetes patients in all four CD4+ subsets.

For these receptors, no antigen is known. The sequenced template was cDNA made from the entire isolated RNA. Assay: immunoSEQ multiplex PCR; the TCRdb copy retains only in-frame clones and omits some. This table has about 340,000 clones, around 8.5% appearing once. Source material: central memory CD4+ T cells from blood. The receptor source for this set is a man aged 30 to 45 with type 1 diabetes.

The V call is TRBV5-1, the J call TRBJ2-5; 7 bases are a match to TRBD1. Germline V gene sequence: CDR1 SGHRS, CDR2 YFSETQ. With 3 bases clipped from V and 4 bases from J, the junction kept 9 bases outside the gene matches. The CDR3 extends over 15 amino acids. CDR3 residues: CASSSSTGKIETQYF. For the CDR3, the DNA is TGCGCCAGCAGCTCGTCGACAGGGAAGATAGAGACCCAGTACTTC.

This clone was seen a handful of times. The V and J genes are TRBV21-1 and TRBJ2-2; the table's D call TRBD2 went unverified against the DNA. TRBV21-1 is deemed a pseudogene. The length of the CDR3 is 14 residues. For the CDR3, the DNA is TGTGCCAGCAGCCCCCGTTATGGCGGAGTGGAGCTGTTTTTT. This translates into CASSPRYGGVELFF.

The table lists this clone with a few counts. The chain links TRBV5-4 to TRBJ2-1; 7 bases are shared with TRBD2. With V trimmed by 4 bases and J by 4 bases, 11 bases remained unmatched. The CDR3 is 16 residues long. CDR1 is SGHNT and CDR2 is YYREEE in the germline V gene (reference sequence). This CDR3 reads CASSVGGAGPYNEQFF. CDR3 nucleotides: TGTGCCAGCAGCGTTGGTGGAGCGGGGCCATACAATGAGCAGTTCTTC.

Ten or more counts support this clone. J is TRBJ1-5 and V is TRBV4-1, with D perhaps matching TRBD1 (5 bases). V was clipped by 1 base and J by 6 bases, with 7 bases between them. CDR3 length: 13 amino acids. Germline loops: CDR1 MGHRA, CDR2 YSYEKL. CDR3 sequence (DNA): TGCGCCAGCAGCCAAGGGGACGCTCAGCCCCAGCATTTT. Protein product: CASSQGDAQPQHF.

This clone showed up just a few times. J is TRBJ2-3 and V is TRBV15, with D possibly matching TRBD1 (7 bases). The germline V gene has CDR1 LNHNV and CDR2 YYDKDF (reference sequence). The CDR3 is 13 residues long. V lost 8 bases and J lost 1, with 10 bases in between. The CDR3 bases are TGTGCCACCGGAGGGGGCGGCACAGATACGCAGTATTTT. Its translation is CATGGGGTDTQYF.

This clone occurred many times. CDR3 loop: CASSWDSAGTQYF. CDR3 coding DNA: TGTGCCAGCAGCTGGGACTCCGCAGGTACGCAGTATTTT. The rearrangement links TRBV7-9 to TRBJ2-3; TRBD2 might be the D (6 bases). The CDR3 runs to 13 residues. Deletions cut 4 bases from V and 8 bases from J, with 13 bases between. The germline V gene has CDR1 SEHNR and CDR2 FQNEAQ (reference sequence).

This clone has only a few counts. The genes are TRBV28 and TRBJ2-2, with D uncertain. The V and J ends lost 3 bases and 5 bases respectively, with 10 bases between them. Germline V gene sequence: CDR1 MDHEN, CDR2 SYDVKM. This CDR3 has 14 residues. CDR3 residues: CASSLNGQTGELFF. The CDR3 nucleotides are TGTGCCAGCAGTTTGAACGGGCAGACCGGGGAGCTGTTTTTT.

As concerns this clone: Other nucleotide sequences from this sample produce the same CDR3. This chain uses TRBV4-3 with TRBJ1-1, with 7 bases matching TRBD1. Germline trimming cut 3 bases from V and 2 bases from J; bases unmatched to any gene: 3. This CDR3 contains 14 residues. Germline lookup yields CDR1 LGHNA and CDR2 YSLEER. CDR3 DNA: TGCGCCAGCAGCCAGGGGACAGCAAACACTGAAGCTTTCTTT. The encoded protein is CASSQGTANTEAFF.

V gene TRBV25-1 combines with J gene TRBJ1-6; TRBD1 matches at 9 bases. This CDR3 has 15 amino acids. With 5 bases clipped from V and 9 bases from J, the junction kept 8 bases outside the gene matches. Per germline, CDR1 MGHDK and CDR2 SYGVNS. The CDR3 DNA is TGTGCCAGCAGTCCTGGACAGGGGTTCGCTTCACCCCTCCACTTT. Its protein product is CASSPGQGFASPLHF.

This clone occurred a few times. The chain is built from TRBV7-2 and TRBJ1-4, with 10 bases aligning to TRBD1. V shed 2 bases, J shed 7 bases, and the junction held 7 bases outside the gene matches. The CDR3 is 16 amino acids. The germline gives CDR1 SGHTA, CDR2 FQGNSA. The CDR3 coding sequence is TGTGCCAGCAGCTTATCACTAGGGACAGGGGCTGAAAAACTGTTTTTT. Translation: CASSLSLGTGAEKLFF. Complete variable domain (other parts from reference TRBV7-2 and TRBJ1-4): GAGVSQSPSNKVTEKGKDVELRCDPISGHTALYWYRQSLGQGLEFLIYFQGNSAPDKSGLPSDRFSAERTGGSVSTLTIQRTQQEDSAVYLCASSLSLGTGAEKLFFGSGTQLSVL.

CDR3 DNA: TGCGCCAGCAGCCCTCTAGCGGGGGCGAACACAGATACGCAGTATTTT. Encoded protein: CASSPLAGANTDTQYF. The chain links TRBV4-3 to TRBJ2-3; 10 nucleotides match TRBD2. V shed 4 bases and J 2 bases; nucleotides not matched to a gene: 6. The CDR3 is 16 residues long. Germline CDR1 and CDR2: LGHNA and YSLEER.

There are a few counts of this clone. The chain combines TRBV11-2 with TRBJ2-3; 14 bases align to TRBD2. The germline V gene encodes CDR1 SGHAT and CDR2 FQNNGV. There are 16 residues in the CDR3. V dropped 5 bases and J dropped 7; count of bases not matched to a gene: 8. CDR3 loop: CASSHATSGGANTQYF. In DNA, the CDR3 is TGTGCCAGCAGCCACGCGACTAGCGGGGGGGCAAATACGCAGTATTTT.

This chain uses TRBV27 with TRBJ1-2, with 9 nucleotides matching TRBD1. Germline V CDR1 and CDR2: MNHEY, SMNVEV (reference sequence). The trim removed 7 bases at V and 6 bases at J, leaving 9 bases unmatched. CDR3 length: 14 residues. In nucleotides, the CDR3 is TGTGCCAGCAATACAGGGGGCTCGATGGATGGCTACACCTTC. As protein: CASNTGGSMDGYTF.

This clone was seen only a few times. The chain links TRBV5-4 to TRBJ2-5; weak D call: TRBD1 (6 bases). Trimming stripped 4 bases from V and 2 bases from J, with 12 bases between. Per germline, CDR1 SGHNT and CDR2 YYREEE (reference sequence). The CDR3 covers 14 residues. CDR3 residues: CASSTGQQQETQYF. The CDR3 nucleotides are TGTGCCAGCAGCACCGGACAGCAGCAAGAGACCCAGTACTTC.

Only a few counts were recorded for this clone. The J gene is TRBJ1-1, the V gene TRBV6-5, with 7 bases fitting TRBD1. CDR3 length: 14 residues. Germline V gene sequence: CDR1 MNHEY, CDR2 SVGAGI. J lost 5 bases, V lost 6 bases, and 9 bases had no gene match. The CDR3 DNA reads TGTGCCAGCAGACAACTTGACAGGGAGACTGAAGCTTTCTTT. Its translation is CASRQLDRETEAFF.

This clone has a handful of counts. V and J are TRBV11-2 and TRBJ2-2, with 7 bases aligning to TRBD1. From germline, CDR1 is SGHAT and CDR2 FQNNGV. V gave up 6 bases and J gave up 0 bases; unmatched junction bases: 4. CDR3 length: 15 residues. The CDR3 DNA sequence: TGTGCCAGCAGAATACAGGGGTCGAACACCGGGGAGCTGTTTTTT. Amino acids: CASRIQGSNTGELFF.

The chain has TRBV11-2 and TRBJ2-3; no clear D. Trimming left V 4 bases short and J 5 bases short, with 7 bases between. The CDR3 sequence is 12 residues long. Germline V CDR1 and CDR2: SGHAT, FQNNGV. CDR3 in amino acids: CASSSTQDTQYF. The DNA for the CDR3 is TGTGCCAGCAGCTCTACACAAGATACGCAGTATTTT.

This rearrangement joins TRBV29-1 to TRBJ1-1; unclear D gene. This CDR3 is 13 amino acids long. With 7 bases removed from V and 1 base from J, the gap between germline ends came to 13 bases. Germline V CDR1 and CDR2: SQVTM, ANQGSEA. The CDR3 DNA follows: TGCAGCGGCGCATTAGGAGGGAACACTGAAGCTTTCTTT. It is translated as CSGALGGNTEAFF.

Only a few counts were recorded for this clone. J is TRBJ2-3 and V is TRBV28; possibly TRBD2 for D (7 bases). V was shortened by 7 bases and J by 5 bases, with 19 bases between the two germline ends. The germline CDR1 and CDR2 sequences are MDHEN and SYDVKM. The CDR3 covers 15 residues. CDR3 nucleotides: TGTGCCAGCACCTCCCCGGGGGCGGGGGAAGATACGCAGTATTTT. It codes for CASTSPGAGEDTQYF. Looking up the rest from reference TRBV28 and TRBJ2-3 gives the full variable domain: DVKVTQSSRYLVKRTGEKVFLECVQDMDHENMFWYRQDPGLGLRLIYFSYDVKMKEKGDIPEGYSVSREKKERFSLILESASTNQTSMYLCASTSPGAGEDTQYFGPGTRLTVL.

This clone was counted between two and nine times. This sequence joins TRBV27 and TRBJ2-7; 8 positions match TRBD1. This CDR3 has 15 residues. The germline gives CDR1 MNHEY, CDR2 SMNVEV (reference sequence). The V gene end was trimmed by 6 bases and the J gene end by 3 bases; junction bases not matched to a gene: 10. The CDR3 reads CASRGTGTGVYEQYF. The CDR3, as DNA: TGTGCCAGCAGGGGGACCGGGACAGGCGTCTACGAGCAGTACTTC.

The V and J genes are TRBV27 and TRBJ2-2, with D hard to call. The germline V gene encodes CDR1 MNHEY and CDR2 SMNVEV (reference sequence). V lost 6 bases to trimming and J lost 7 bases, with 12 bases between them. This CDR3 is 13 amino acids long. The CDR3 loop is CASRRAPGGELFF. In nucleotides, the CDR3 is TGTGCCAGCAGACGGGCACCCGGCGGGGAGCTGTTTTTT.

V usage is TRBV7-8 and J usage is TRBJ1-2; possible D gene TRBD1, 6 bases. Germline values: CDR1 SGHVS, CDR2 FQNEAQ. V shed 0 bases and J shed 6 bases, with 14 bases lying between them. The CDR3 runs 15 residues. The CDR3 reads CASSLALKGGNGYTF. The DNA of the CDR3 is TGTGCCAGCAGCTTAGCGCTGAAAGGGGGTAATGGCTACACCTTC.

The chain recombines TRBV7-6 with TRBJ1-5, with a possible D match to TRBD1 (5 bases). There are 14 residues in the CDR3. V lost 0 bases to trimming and J lost 5 bases, with 8 bases between them. CDR1 is SGHVS, CDR2 FNYEAQ, per germline. The CDR3 bases are TGTGCCAGCAGCTTAGCGGGGGGAGATCAGCCCCAGCATTTT. Residues: CASSLAGGDQPQHF.

The V and J genes are TRBV5-6 and TRBJ2-1; D may be TRBD2 (6 bases). The V end was cut by 4 bases, the J end by 3 bases, with 26 bases between. Germline V gene data show CDR1 as SGHDT and CDR2 as YYEEEE. CDR3 length equals 19 residues. The CDR3 nucleotides read TGTGCCAGCAGCGTGAGACGGGAGACATGGAGTAACAACTACAATGAGCAGTTCTTC. This gives the protein CASSVRRETWSNNYNEQFF.

This clone was seen only a few times. CDR3 coding DNA: TGTGCCAGCCGATCTAGCGGATTCTACGGGGAGCTGTTTTTT. Encoded protein: CASRSSGFYGELFF. The chain couples TRBV27 to TRBJ2-2; 7 nucleotides match TRBD2. CDR1 is MNHEY and CDR2 is SMNVEV in the germline V gene (reference sequence). The CDR3 sequence is 14 residues long. The J segment lost 7 bases and the V segment lost 8 bases, leaving 10 bases of the junction unmatched.